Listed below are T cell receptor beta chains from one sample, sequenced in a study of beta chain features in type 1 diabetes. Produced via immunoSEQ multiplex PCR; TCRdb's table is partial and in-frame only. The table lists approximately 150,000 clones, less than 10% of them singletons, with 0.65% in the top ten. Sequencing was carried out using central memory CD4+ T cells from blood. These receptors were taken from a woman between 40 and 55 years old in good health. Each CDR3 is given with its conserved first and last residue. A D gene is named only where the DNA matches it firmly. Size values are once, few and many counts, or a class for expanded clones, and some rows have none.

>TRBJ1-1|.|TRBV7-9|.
CASSSQGNTEAFF
TGTGCCAGCAGCTCACAGGGGAACACTGAAGCTTTCTTT
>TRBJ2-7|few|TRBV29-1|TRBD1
CVAQGAGDEQYF
TGCGTCGCCCAGGGGGCAGGAGACGAGCAGTACTTC
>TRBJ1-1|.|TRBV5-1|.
CASLSGEGAVMNTEAFF
TGCGCCAGTCTCTCCGGGGAGGGCGCGGTTATGAACACTGAAGCTTTCTTT
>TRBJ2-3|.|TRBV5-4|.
CASSLARDTQYF
TGTGCCAGCAGCCTGGCACGGGATACGCAGTATTTT
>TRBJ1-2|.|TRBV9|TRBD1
CASSVQGAPQDGYTF
TGTGCCAGCAGCGTACAGGGGGCCCCACAGGATGGCTACACCTTC
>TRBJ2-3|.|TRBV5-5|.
CASSPNPTGTDTQYF
TGTGCCAGCAGCCCCAACCCTACAGGGACAGATACGCAGTATTTT
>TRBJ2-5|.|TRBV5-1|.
CASSWPSEAAKETQYF
TGCGCCAGCAGCTGGCCTAGCGAGGCGGCAAAAGAGACCCAGTACTTC
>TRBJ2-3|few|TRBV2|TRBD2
CASGTSGGTSTDTQYF
TGTGCCAGCGGGACTAGCGGGGGTACCAGCACAGATACGCAGTATTTT
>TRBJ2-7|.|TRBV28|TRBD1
CASSLPDQGALYEQYF
TGTGCCAGCAGTTTACCAGACCAGGGGGCCCTCTACGAGCAGTACTTC
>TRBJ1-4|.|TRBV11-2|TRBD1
CASSQGQGHEKLFF
TGTGCCAGCAGCCAGGGACAGGGGCATGAAAAACTGTTTTTT
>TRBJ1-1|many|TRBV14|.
CASSQRRLYTEAFF
TGTGCCAGCAGCCAGCGGAGACTTTACACTGAAGCTTTCTTT
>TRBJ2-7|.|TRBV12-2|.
CASRRITSANTYEQYF
TGTGCAAGTCGCCGAATAACTAGCGCGAATACCTACGAGCAGTACTTC
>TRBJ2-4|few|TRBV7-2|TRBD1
CASSPGGGYIQYF
TGTGCCAGCAGCCCAGGGGGCGGATACATTCAGTACTTC
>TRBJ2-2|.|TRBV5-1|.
CASTIQANTGELFF
TGCGCCAGCACGATACAGGCTAACACCGGGGAGCTGTTTTTT
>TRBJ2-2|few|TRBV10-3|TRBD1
CANSIQGAQGGELFF
TGTGCCAACTCGATTCAGGGGGCGCAGGGCGGGGAGCTGTTTTTT
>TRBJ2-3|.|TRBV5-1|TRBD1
CASSRTGSPDTQYF
TGCGCCAGCAGCCGGACAGGGAGCCCAGATACGCAGTATTTT
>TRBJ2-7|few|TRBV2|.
CASRREYEQYF
TGTGCCAGCAGACGCGAGTACGAGCAGTACTTC
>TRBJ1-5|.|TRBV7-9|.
CASSLAGALNQPQHF
TGTGCCAGCAGCTTAGCGGGGGCACTCAATCAGCCCCAGCATTTT
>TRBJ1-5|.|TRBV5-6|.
CASSLAGVNNQPQHF
TGTGCCAGCAGCTTGGCAGGGGTTAACAATCAGCCCCAGCATTTT
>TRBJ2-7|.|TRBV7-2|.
CASSLGRDIDEQYF
TGTGCCAGCAGCTTAGGGCGCGACATCGACGAGCAGTACTTC
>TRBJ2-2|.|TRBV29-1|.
CSVVKGGANTGELFF
TGCAGCGTTGTGAAGGGGGGGGCGAACACCGGGGAGCTGTTTTTT
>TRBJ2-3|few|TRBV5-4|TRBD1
CASSRRTGGTDTQYF
TGTGCCAGCAGCCGCCGGACAGGGGGGACAGATACGCAGTATTTT
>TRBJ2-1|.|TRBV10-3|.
CAISEPRSSYNEQFF
TGTGCCATCAGTGAGCCAAGGAGCTCCTACAATGAGCAGTTCTTC
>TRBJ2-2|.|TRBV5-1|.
CASSLGQINTGELFF
TGCGCCAGCAGCTTGGGACAGATAAACACCGGGGAGCTGTTTTTT
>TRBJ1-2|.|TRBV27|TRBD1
CASSPPTGGPYGYTF
TGTGCCAGCAGTCCTCCGACAGGGGGCCCCTATGGCTACACCTTC
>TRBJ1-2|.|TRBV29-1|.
CSSNYGGNGYTF
TGCAGCTCTAATTACGGTGGTAACGGCTACACCTTC
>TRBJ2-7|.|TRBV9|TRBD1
CASSALGQGGYEQYF
TGTGCCAGCAGCGCCTTGGGACAGGGAGGATACGAGCAGTACTTC
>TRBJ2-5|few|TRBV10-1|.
CASSEGRRGVTQYF
TGCGCCAGCAGTGAGGGTCGCAGGGGGGTGACCCAGTACTTC
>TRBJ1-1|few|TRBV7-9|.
CASSLSIQTEAFF
TGTGCCAGCAGCTTATCGATTCAGACTGAAGCTTTCTTT
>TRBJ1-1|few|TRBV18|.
CASSPSSDTEAFF
TGTGCCAGCTCACCCTCTAGTGACACTGAAGCTTTCTTT
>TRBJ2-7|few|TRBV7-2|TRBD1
CASRATGARYHEQYF
TGTGCCAGCAGGGCGACAGGGGCGCGGTACCACGAGCAGTACTTC
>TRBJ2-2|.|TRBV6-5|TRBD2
CAIPKAGLANGELFF
TGTGCCATCCCCAAGGCGGGACTAGCGAACGGGGAGCTGTTTTTT
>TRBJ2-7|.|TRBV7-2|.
CASSGGLSSYEQYF
TGTGCCAGCAGTGGCGGGTTAAGCTCCTACGAGCAGTACTTC
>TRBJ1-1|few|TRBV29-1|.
CSGARGATEAFF
TGCAGCGGGGCCCGGGGGGCCACTGAAGCTTTCTTT
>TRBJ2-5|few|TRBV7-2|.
CASSRPPGTLQETQYF
TGTGCCAGCAGCCGCCCTCCCGGGACACTACAAGAGACCCAGTACTTC
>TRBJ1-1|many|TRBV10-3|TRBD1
CAIRGQGENTEAFF
TGTGCCATCAGAGGACAGGGAGAAAACACTGAAGCTTTCTTT
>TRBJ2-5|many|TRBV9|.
CASSPRPLETQYF
TGTGCCAGCAGCCCCCGTCCACTAGAGACCCAGTACTTC
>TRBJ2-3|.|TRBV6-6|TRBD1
CASSYPRDRDLGTQYF
TGTGCCAGCAGTTACCCACGGGACAGGGACCTGGGTACGCAGTATTTT
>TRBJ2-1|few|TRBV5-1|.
CASRPGVHEQFF
TGCGCCAGCAGACCAGGGGTGCATGAGCAGTTCTTC
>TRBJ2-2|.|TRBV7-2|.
CASSSGHYNTGELFF
TGTGCCAGCAGCTCGGGACACTATAACACCGGGGAGCTGTTTTTT
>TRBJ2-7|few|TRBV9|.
CASSVGSQAYEQYF
TGTGCCAGCAGCGTAGGCTCACAGGCCTACGAGCAGTACTTC
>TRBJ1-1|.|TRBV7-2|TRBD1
CASSSRDSHSEAFF
TGTGCCAGCAGCTCCCGGGACAGTCACTCTGAAGCTTTCTTT
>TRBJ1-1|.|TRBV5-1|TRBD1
CASSLTTGVNTEAFF
TGCGCCAGCAGCTTGACGACAGGGGTGAACACTGAAGCTTTCTTT
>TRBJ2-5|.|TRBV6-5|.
CASSYKGKETQYF
TGTGCCAGCAGTTACAAGGGGAAAGAGACCCAGTACTTC
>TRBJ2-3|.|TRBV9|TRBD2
CASSASGTSPGQYF
TGTGCCAGCAGCGCTTCCGGGACTAGCCCCGGGCAGTATTTT
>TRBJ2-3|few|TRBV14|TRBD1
CASSQYAQDRGDTQYF
TGTGCCAGCAGCCAGTACGCACAGGACAGGGGGGATACGCAGTATTTT
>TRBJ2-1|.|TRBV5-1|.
CASSPGDRSYNEQFF
TGCGCCAGCAGCCCAGGGGACCGCTCCTACAATGAGCAGTTCTTC
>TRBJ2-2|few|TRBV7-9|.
CASSPYTGELFF
TGTGCCAGCAGCCCGTACACCGGGGAGCTGTTTTTT
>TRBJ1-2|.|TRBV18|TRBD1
CASSTGQEPLYGYTF
TGTGCCAGCTCAACCGGACAGGAGCCTCTCTATGGCTACACCTTC
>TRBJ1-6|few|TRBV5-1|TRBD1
CASSFDRVENSPLHF
TGCGCCAGCAGCTTTGACAGGGTCGAGAATTCACCCCTCCACTTT
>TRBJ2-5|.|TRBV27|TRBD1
CASSFRDRIETQYF
TGTGCCAGCAGTTTCCGGGACAGGATCGAGACCCAGTACTTC